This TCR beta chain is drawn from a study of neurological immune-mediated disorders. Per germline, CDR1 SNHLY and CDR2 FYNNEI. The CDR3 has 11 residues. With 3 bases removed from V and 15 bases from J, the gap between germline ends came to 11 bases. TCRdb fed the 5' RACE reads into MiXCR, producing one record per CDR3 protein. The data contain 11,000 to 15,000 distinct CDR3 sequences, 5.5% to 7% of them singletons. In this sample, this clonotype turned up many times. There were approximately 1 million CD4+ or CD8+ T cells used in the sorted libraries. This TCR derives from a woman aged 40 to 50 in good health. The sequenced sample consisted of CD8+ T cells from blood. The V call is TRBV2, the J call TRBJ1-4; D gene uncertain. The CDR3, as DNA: TGTGCCAGCAGTGAGGACTTAAGGGTGTTTTTT. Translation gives CASSEDLRVFF.